One and the same sample provided the 32 T cell receptor beta chains below, sequenced in a study of blood T cell repertoires in COVID-19. Clones were sequenced by immunoSEQ multiplex PCR, and TCRdb holds only the in-frame ones, with some missing. The table shows about 260,000 clones, with roughly 80% occurring only once. Material for sequencing was peripheral blood. These receptor sequences come from a man aged 60-69 years with acute or convalescent COVID-19.

The J gene is TRBJ2-7, the V gene TRBV19; D unresolved. V lost 5 bases to trimming and J lost 0 bases, with 8 bases between them. CDR1 and CDR2 from the germline V gene are LNHDA and SQIVND (reference sequence). This CDR3 is 13 amino acids long. The CDR3 protein is CASSLQSSYEQYF. In DNA form, the CDR3 reads TGTGCCAGTAGTCTACAGAGCTCCTACGAGCAGTACTTC.

The CDR3 DNA sequence: TGTGCCAGCAGCCTCCCGGGACAGTACACTGAAGCTTTCTTT. It specifies CASSLPGQYTEAFF. The genes are TRBV13 and TRBJ1-1; 7 bases agree with TRBD1. Trimming removed 5 bases from V and 3 bases from J; junction bases left unmatched: 6. CDR1 is PRHDT, CDR2 FYEKMQ, per germline (reference sequence). CDR3 length: 14 residues.

In DNA, the CDR3 is TGTGCCAGCAGCGTAGCTGGGACAGGGGGAGAGACCCAGTACTTC. Protein sequence: CASSVAGTGGETQYF. This chain links TRBV9 with TRBJ2-5; 11 bases match TRBD1. The CDR3 runs to 15 residues. With V trimmed by 0 bases and J by 4 bases, 2 bases remained unmatched. The germline gives CDR1 SGDLS, CDR2 YYNGEE. The full variable domain, completed using reference TRBV9 and TRBJ2-5, is DSGVTQTPKHLITATGQRVTLRCSPRSGDLSVYWYQQSLDQGLQFLIQYYNGEERAKGNILERFSAQQFPDLHSELNLSSLELGDSALYFCASSVAGTGGETQYFGPGTRLLVL.

CDR3 bases: TGTGCCAGCAGTTCATCGAGGAGTGAGCAGTACTTC. Amino acids: CASSSSRSEQYF. The rearrangement links TRBV27 to TRBJ2-7; the D is unclear. Germline-derived CDR1 and CDR2 are MNHEY and SMNVEV (reference sequence). The CDR3 covers 12 residues. The V end was cut by 4 bases, the J end by 7 bases, with 11 bases between.

The J gene is TRBJ2-3, the V gene TRBV10-3; 7 bases are shared with TRBD2. In germline, CDR1 is ENHRY, CDR2 SYGVKD. The ends lost 11 bases at V and 4 bases at J; junction bases unmatched: 12. The CDR3 spans 14 residues. The CDR3 sequence is CASRTRLVADTQYF. The CDR3 DNA is TGTGCCTCGAGGACTAGACTTGTCGCAGATACGCAGTATTTT.

The sample holds a few counts of this clone. This chain joins TRBV2 and TRBJ1-2, with a weak D call TRBD1 (6 bases). There are 13 residues in the CDR3. Germline V lookup: CDR1 SNHLY, CDR2 FYNNEI. V shed 6 bases and J shed 7 bases, with 15 bases lying between them. CDR3 nucleotide sequence: TGTGCCAGCAGCCGACAGGCGAACGGTGGCTACACCTTC. Protein product: CASSRQANGGYTF.

The rearrangement joins TRBV18 to TRBJ2-7; the D gene is possibly TRBD1 (5 bases). Germline CDR1 is KGHSH and CDR2 is LQKENI. V lost 1 base, J lost 3 bases, and 19 bases lay in between. This CDR3 contains 17 residues. The chain's CDR3 is CASSPLPRGRQFYEQYF. DNA for the CDR3: TGTGCCAGCTCACCACTTCCTAGGGGAAGGCAATTCTACGAGCAGTACTTC.

This clone came up a few times. The chain combines TRBV10-3 with TRBJ2-2; 9 bases align to TRBD1. J was trimmed by 12 bases and V by 5 bases; bases with no gene match: 10. Looked up from germline, CDR1 is ENHRY and CDR2 is SYGVKD. CDR3 length equals 14 residues. The CDR3 loop reads CAISRPGTGSKLFF. The CDR3 DNA follows: TGTGCCATCAGTCGTCCCGGGACAGGGTCCAAGCTGTTTTTT.

J is TRBJ2-3 and V is TRBV4-3, with TRBD2 identical over 7 bases. Losses at the gene ends were 3 bases for V and 1 base for J; bases not matched to a gene: 10. The CDR3 length is 17 residues. Per the germline V gene, CDR1 is LGHNA and CDR2 is YSLEER. This chain's CDR3 is CASSHQLLADGTDTQYF. DNA for the CDR3: TGCGCCAGCAGCCACCAGCTCCTAGCGGATGGCACAGATACGCAGTATTTT.

The chain's CDR3 is CASSIGPLAPYNEQFF. CDR3 DNA: TGTGCCAGTAGTATAGGCCCCCTGGCTCCCTACAATGAGCAGTTCTTC. The rearrangement links TRBV19 to TRBJ2-1; D is ambiguous. V dropped 1 base and J dropped 2 bases, with 12 bases sitting between them. This CDR3 region has 16 residues. CDR1 LNHDA and CDR2 SQIVND come from the germline V gene (reference sequence). The complete variable domain, with remaining parts taken from reference TRBV19 and TRBJ2-1, reads DGGITQSPKYLFRKEGQNVTLSCEQNLNHDAMYWYRQDPGQGLRLIYYSQIVNDFQKGDIAEGYSVSREKKESFPLTVTSAQKNPTAFYLCASSIGPLAPYNEQFFGPGTRLTVL.

This sequence joins TRBV7-9 and TRBJ1-1; 8 positions match TRBD1. Germline CDR1 reads SEHNR; CDR2 reads FQNEAQ (reference sequence). The length of the CDR3 is 16 residues. J was trimmed by 4 bases and V by 3 bases; bases with no gene match: 10. CDR3 sequence: CASSFRDRPFVTEAFF. DNA for the CDR3: TGTGCCAGCAGCTTCCGGGACAGGCCGTTTGTCACTGAAGCTTTCTTT.

The J gene is TRBJ2-7, the V gene TRBV4-1; 8 nucleotides agree with TRBD1. The germline V gene encodes CDR1 MGHRA and CDR2 YSYEKL. V lost 4 bases to trimming and J lost 3 bases; unmatched junction nucleotides: 2. The CDR3 loop spans 13 amino acids. CDR3 sequence (DNA): TGCGCCAGCAGCCGGACAGGGAGCTACGAGCAGTACTTC. Protein: CASSRTGSYEQYF.

The chain carries TRBV19 and TRBJ2-1; possibly TRBD1 for D (5 bases). Trimming took 3 bases from V and 2 from J, leaving 11 bases between them. Germline V gene lookup returns CDR1 LNHDA and CDR2 SQIVND (reference sequence). This CDR3 has 15 residues. The CDR3 nucleotides read TGTGCCAGTAGTATGGCCAGGGTGCCCTACAATGAGCAGTTCTTC. It codes for CASSMARVPYNEQFF.

The chain joins TRBV18 to TRBJ2-7, with 7 bases that match TRBD1. The V gene end was trimmed by 9 bases and the J gene end by 3 bases; junction bases not matched to a gene: 14. This CDR3 comprises 15 residues. Germline V lookup: CDR1 KGHSH, CDR2 LQKENI. The CDR3 nucleotides read TGTGCCAGTCAACCTACCGGGACAGTCCACTACGAGCAGTACTTC. Translating gives CASQPTGTVHYEQYF.

V usage is TRBV6-5 and J usage is TRBJ1-2; 7 bases line up with TRBD1. Germline assignment: CDR1 MNHEY and CDR2 SVGAGI. Trimming at V came to 0 bases and at J to 2 bases, leaving 3 bases not matched to a gene. The CDR3 spans 15 residues. The CDR3 region has the DNA TGTGCCAGCAGTTACTCGGGCAGGGGGAACTATGGCTACACCTTC. Protein sequence: CASSYSGRGNYGYTF.

The chain couples TRBV28 to TRBJ2-2; TRBD2 matches 11 bases. V gave up 2 bases and J gave up 5 bases; unmatched junction bases: 13. Per the germline V gene, CDR1 is MDHEN and CDR2 is SYDVKM. This CDR3 has 19 residues. The CDR3 DNA sequence: TGTGCCAGCAGTTTACCTCCTTGGGGTAGCGGGAGGGGTACCGGGGAGCTGTTTTTT. It encodes CASSLPPWGSGRGTGELFF.

V usage is TRBV30 and J usage is TRBJ1-2; TRBD1 matches 7 bases. Germline CDR1 and CDR2: GTSNPN and SVGIG (reference sequence). The CDR3 runs to 14 residues. V shed 2 bases, J shed 2 bases, and the junction held 5 bases outside the gene matches. The CDR3 sequence is CAWSFGTANYGYTF. The CDR3 region has the DNA TGTGCCTGGAGTTTCGGGACAGCCAACTATGGCTACACCTTC.

The chain recombines TRBV28 with TRBJ2-7, with TRBD1 matching over 8 bases. V dropped 6 bases and J dropped 3; count of bases not matched to a gene: 10. CDR1 is MDHEN and CDR2 is SYDVKM in the germline V gene. This CDR3 has 15 amino acids. CDR3 loop: CASREQGARIYEQYF. CDR3 nucleotides: TGTGCCAGCAGAGAGCAGGGGGCGCGGATCTACGAGCAGTACTTC.

This chain joins TRBV7-3 and TRBJ2-1; 9 nucleotides agree with TRBD2. This CDR3 region has 15 residues. V trimming: 5 bases; J trimming: 6 bases; junction bases outside the gene matches: 8. The germline V gene encodes CDR1 SGHTA and CDR2 FQGTGA. The CDR3 nucleotides are TGTGCCAGCAGCCGGGCGACTAGCGGCCGCAATGAGCAGTTCTTC. This encodes CASSRATSGRNEQFF.

This CDR3 reads CASSSSGAGVSGYTF. Written as DNA, the CDR3 is TGTGCCAGCAGCTCATCAGGGGCCGGGGTTAGTGGCTACACCTTC. The rearrangement uses TRBV7-9 and TRBJ1-2; D may be TRBD1 (6 bases). V shed 4 bases and J shed 7 bases, with 19 bases lying between them. The CDR3 runs to 15 residues. Germline CDR1 is SEHNR and CDR2 is FQNEAQ (reference sequence).

The chain couples TRBV12-5 to TRBJ1-5; D may be TRBD1 (6 bases). V lost 1 base and J 3 bases, leaving 10 bases between the germline ends. The length of the CDR3 is 15 residues. CDR1 and CDR2 from the germline V gene are LGHNT and FRNRAP. CDR3: CASGLAGDINQPQHF. The CDR3 DNA reads as TGTGCTAGTGGTTTGGCCGGGGACATCAATCAGCCCCAGCATTTT.

This clone was found once. The chain is built from TRBV28 and TRBJ2-7; TRBD2 aligns across 9 bases. Germline assignment: CDR1 MDHEN and CDR2 SYDVKM. There are 15 residues in the CDR3. V shed 3 bases, J shed 1 base, and the junction held 4 bases outside the gene matches. The CDR3 region is CASSFRLAGSYEQYF. The CDR3 bases are TGTGCCAGCAGTTTCCGGCTAGCGGGATCCTACGAGCAGTACTTC.

CDR3 DNA: TGTGCCAGCAGCTTCCCGGGGTCAGCGAACACTGAAGCTTTCTTT. It encodes CASSFPGSANTEAFF. The chain links TRBV11-2 to TRBJ1-1, with unresolved D. CDR1 is SGHAT and CDR2 is FQNNGV in the germline V gene. The CDR3 runs 15 residues. V was clipped by 3 bases and J by 1 base, with 12 bases between them.

The V gene is TRBV28, the J gene TRBJ2-7; TRBD2 aligns across 9 bases. V was clipped by 8 bases and J by 5 bases; unmatched bases: 7. This CDR3 comprises 13 residues. Germline CDR1 and CDR2: MDHEN and SYDVKM. CDR3 nucleotides: TGTGCCAGCTTAGCGGGAGAGAGGAACGAGCAGTACTTC. It is translated as CASLAGERNEQYF. Full variable domain (missing parts from reference TRBV28 and TRBJ2-7): DVKVTQSSRYLVKRTGEKVFLECVQDMDHENMFWYRQDPGLGLRLIYFSYDVKMKEKGDIPEGYSVSREKKERFSLILESASTNQTSMYLCASLAGERNEQYFGPGTRLTVT.

This chain connects TRBV7-3 to TRBJ2-3, with a weak D call TRBD1 (6 bases). V was shortened by 6 bases and J by 4 bases, with 11 bases between the two germline ends. Germline V gene data show CDR1 as SGHTA and CDR2 as FQGTGA. The CDR3 is made up of 13 amino acids. The CDR3 sequence: CASSKGVSDTQYF. CDR3 nucleotide sequence: TGTGCCAGCAGTAAGGGGGTGTCAGATACGCAGTATTTT. The whole variable domain, remainder taken from reference TRBV7-3 and TRBJ2-3, is GAGVSQTPSNKVTEKGKYVELRCDPISGHTALYWYRQSLGQGPEFLIYFQGTGAADDSGLPNDRFFAVRPEGSVSTLKIQRTERGDSAVYLCASSKGVSDTQYFGPGTRLTVL.

The rearrangement joins TRBV24-1 to TRBJ2-3; D is unclear. The CDR3 runs 14 residues. Per germline, CDR1 KGHDR and CDR2 SFDVKD. Between the trimmed V and J ends, which lost 8 bases and 1 base, there was a span of 12 bases. Here the CDR3 reads CATKPSLGTDTQYF. CDR3 DNA sequence: TGTGCCACCAAACCAAGCTTGGGCACAGATACGCAGTATTTT.

V gene TRBV7-9 combines with J gene TRBJ2-2; D is perhaps TRBD1 (5 bases). V was pared by 5 bases and J by 3 bases, with 10 bases between. CDR1 is SEHNR and CDR2 is FQNEAQ in the germline V gene (reference sequence). The CDR3 has 14 residues. CDR3 protein: CASSPGSDTGELFF. CDR3 coding DNA: TGTGCCAGCAGCCCAGGGTCGGACACCGGGGAGCTGTTTTTT.

The chain carries TRBV6-2 or TRBV6-3 and TRBJ1-5; weak D call: TRBD1 (6 bases). The CDR3 contains 14 residues. CDR1 and CDR2 from the germline V gene are MNHEY and SVGEGT. V gave up 5 bases and J gave up 9 bases, with 17 bases separating them. DNA of the CDR3: TGTGCCAGCAGTCAACAGGGTACTGGAGGGCCCCAGCATTTT. This gives the protein CASSQQGTGGPQHF.

The chain joins TRBV7-3 to TRBJ2-1, with 9 positions matching TRBD1. The germline gives CDR1 SGHTA, CDR2 FQGTGA. The V gene end was trimmed by 1 base and the J gene end by 3 bases; junction bases not matched to a gene: 4. The CDR3 runs 16 residues. The CDR3 is CASSLKGTGNYNEQFF. CDR3 in DNA: TGTGCCAGCAGCTTAAAAGGGACAGGGAACTACAATGAGCAGTTCTTC.

V is TRBV21-1 and J is TRBJ2-3; the D segment call TRBD1 is taken from the table without a DNA check. TRBV21-1 is assigned pseudogene status. This CDR3 is built from 19 residues. The CDR3 nucleotides are TGTGCCAGCAGGGACCCACTGCAGGCGACAGGGACGGGTGCAGATACGCAGTATTTT. Amino acid sequence: CASRDPLQATGTGADTQYF.

The chain is built from TRBV3-1 (or the pseudogene TRBV3-2) and TRBJ1-2; D possibly corresponds to TRBD1 (5 bases). Germline loops: CDR1 LGHDT, CDR2 YNNKEL (reference sequence). Trimming removed 2 bases at V and 3 bases at J, with 10 bases between. The CDR3 runs 14 residues. In nucleotides, the CDR3 is TGTGCCAGCAGCCAATGGGGGGACCACTATGGCTACACCTTC. Protein product: CASSQWGDHYGYTF.

This chain connects TRBV13 to TRBJ2-7; 9 nucleotides align to TRBD2. CDR1 and CDR2 from the germline V gene are PRHDT and FYEKMQ (reference sequence). The length of the CDR3 is 16 residues. J gave up 3 bases and V 2 bases, and 8 bases lay outside the gene matches. The CDR3 protein is CASSLSSGTSSYEQYF. The CDR3 DNA is TGTGCCAGCAGCTTATCTTCCGGGACTAGCAGCTACGAGCAGTACTTC.